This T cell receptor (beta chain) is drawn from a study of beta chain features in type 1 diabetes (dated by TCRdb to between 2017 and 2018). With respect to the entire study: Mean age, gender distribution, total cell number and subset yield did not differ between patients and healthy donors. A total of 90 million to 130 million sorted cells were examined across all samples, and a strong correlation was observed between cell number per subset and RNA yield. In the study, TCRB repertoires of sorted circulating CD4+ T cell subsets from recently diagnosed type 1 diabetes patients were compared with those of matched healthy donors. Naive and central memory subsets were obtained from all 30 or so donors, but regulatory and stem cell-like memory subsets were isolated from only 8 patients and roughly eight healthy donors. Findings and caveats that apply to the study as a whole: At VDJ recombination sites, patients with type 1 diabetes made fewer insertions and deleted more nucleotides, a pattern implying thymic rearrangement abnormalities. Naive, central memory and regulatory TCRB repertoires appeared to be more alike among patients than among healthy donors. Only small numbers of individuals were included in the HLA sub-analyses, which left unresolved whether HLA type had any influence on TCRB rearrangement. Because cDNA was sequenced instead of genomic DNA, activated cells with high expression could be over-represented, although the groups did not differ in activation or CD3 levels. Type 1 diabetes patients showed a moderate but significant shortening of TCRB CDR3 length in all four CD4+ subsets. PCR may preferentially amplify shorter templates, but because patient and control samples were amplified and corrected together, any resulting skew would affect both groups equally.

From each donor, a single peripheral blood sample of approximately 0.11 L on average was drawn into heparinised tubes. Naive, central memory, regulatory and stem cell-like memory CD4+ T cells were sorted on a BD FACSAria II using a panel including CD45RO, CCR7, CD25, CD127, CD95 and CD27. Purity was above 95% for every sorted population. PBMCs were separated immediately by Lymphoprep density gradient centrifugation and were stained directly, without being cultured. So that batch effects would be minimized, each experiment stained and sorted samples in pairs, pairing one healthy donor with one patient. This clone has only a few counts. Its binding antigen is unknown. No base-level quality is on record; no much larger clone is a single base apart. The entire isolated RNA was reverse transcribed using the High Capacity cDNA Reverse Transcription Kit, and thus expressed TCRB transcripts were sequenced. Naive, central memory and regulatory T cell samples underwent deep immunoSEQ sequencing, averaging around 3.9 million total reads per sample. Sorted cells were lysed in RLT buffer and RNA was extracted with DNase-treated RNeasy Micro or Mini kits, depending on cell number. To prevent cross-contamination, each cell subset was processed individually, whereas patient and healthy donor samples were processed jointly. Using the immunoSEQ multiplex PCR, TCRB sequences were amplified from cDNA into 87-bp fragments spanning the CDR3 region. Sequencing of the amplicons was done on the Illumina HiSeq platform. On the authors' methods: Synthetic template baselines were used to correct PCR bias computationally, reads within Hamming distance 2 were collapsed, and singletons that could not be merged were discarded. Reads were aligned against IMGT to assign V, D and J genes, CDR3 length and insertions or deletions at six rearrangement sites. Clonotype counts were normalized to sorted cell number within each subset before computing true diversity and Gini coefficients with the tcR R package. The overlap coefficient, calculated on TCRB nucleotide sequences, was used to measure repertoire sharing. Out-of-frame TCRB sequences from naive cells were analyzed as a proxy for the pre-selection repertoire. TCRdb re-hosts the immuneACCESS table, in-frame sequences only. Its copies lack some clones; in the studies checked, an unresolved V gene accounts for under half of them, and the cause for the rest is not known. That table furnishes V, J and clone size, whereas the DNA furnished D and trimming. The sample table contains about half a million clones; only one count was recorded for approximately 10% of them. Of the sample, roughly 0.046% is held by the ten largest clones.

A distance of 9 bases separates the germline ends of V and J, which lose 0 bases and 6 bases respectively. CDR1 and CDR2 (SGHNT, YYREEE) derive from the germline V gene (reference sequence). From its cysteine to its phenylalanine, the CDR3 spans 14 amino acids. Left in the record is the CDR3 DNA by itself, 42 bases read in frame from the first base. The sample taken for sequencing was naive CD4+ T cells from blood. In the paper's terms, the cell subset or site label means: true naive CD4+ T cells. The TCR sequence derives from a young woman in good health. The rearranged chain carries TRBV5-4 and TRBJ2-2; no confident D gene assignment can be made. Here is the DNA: TGTGCCAGCAGCTTGGATCTAGTCCCCGGGGAGCTGTTTTTT. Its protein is CASSLDLVPGELFF.